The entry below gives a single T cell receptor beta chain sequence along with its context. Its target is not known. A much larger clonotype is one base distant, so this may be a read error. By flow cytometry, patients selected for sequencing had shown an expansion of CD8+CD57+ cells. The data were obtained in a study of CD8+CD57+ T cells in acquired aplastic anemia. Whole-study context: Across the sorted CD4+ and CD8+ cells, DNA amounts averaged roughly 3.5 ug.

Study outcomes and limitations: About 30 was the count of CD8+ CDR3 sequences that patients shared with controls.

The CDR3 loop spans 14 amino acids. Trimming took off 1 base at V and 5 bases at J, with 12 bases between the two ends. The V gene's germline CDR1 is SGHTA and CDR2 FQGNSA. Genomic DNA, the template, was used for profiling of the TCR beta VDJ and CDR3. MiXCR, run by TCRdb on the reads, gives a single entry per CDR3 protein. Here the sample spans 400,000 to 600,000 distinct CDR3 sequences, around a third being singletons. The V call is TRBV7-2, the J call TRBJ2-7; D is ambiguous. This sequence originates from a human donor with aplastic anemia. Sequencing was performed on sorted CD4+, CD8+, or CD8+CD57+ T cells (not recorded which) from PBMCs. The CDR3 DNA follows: TGTGCCAGCAGCTTAGATCAGGTTACCGACGAGCAGTACTTC. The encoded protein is CASSLDQVTDEQYF.